The text below deals with one T cell receptor beta chain. Profiling relied on immunoSEQ multiplex PCR, and the TCRdb table lists in-frame clones only, not all of them. Here the sample spans more than 10,000 clones, 78% being singletons. These data are taken from a study of T cells after somatic rescue of genetic block. This CDR3 is 11 amino acids long. In germline, CDR1 is DFQATT, CDR2 SNEGSKA (reference sequence). The V gene lost 0 bases and the J gene lost 4 bases, with 2 bases spanning the gap. The sample consisted of peripheral blood mononuclear cells (PBMCs). This clonotype originated in a boy younger than 18. This chain joins TRBV20-1 and TRBJ2-3; D unclear. Here the CDR3 DNA reads TGCAGTGCTAGAGATGCAGATACGCAGTATTTT. Protein product: CSARDADTQYF.